This TCR beta chain was observed in a study of response to subunit inactivated influenza vaccine. About this clonotype: Its antigen is undetermined.

TCRdb reanalysed the RT-PCR reads using MiXCR and keeps one entry per CDR3 protein. The table has about 180,000 distinct CDR3 sequences, around 8.8% seen once. Study-level points and caveats: It was suggested by the authors that few new T cells are recruited by each seasonal influenza vaccination.

J gave up 6 bases and V 3 bases, and 10 bases lay outside the gene matches. The germline V gene encodes CDR1 SQVTM and CDR2 ANQGSEA. This CDR3 is built from 15 residues. This receptor was taken from a man between 45 and 60 years old who received an inactivated influenza vaccine. This chain joins TRBV29-1 and TRBJ2-1, with 8 bases aligning to TRBD1. The source was non-naive T cells sorted from PBMCs, collected on the day of vaccination. CDR3 sequence (DNA): TGCAGCGTTGATCTCGGGGTGGACAGGGTCAATGAGCAGTTCTTC. Its protein product is CSVDLGVDRVNEQFF.